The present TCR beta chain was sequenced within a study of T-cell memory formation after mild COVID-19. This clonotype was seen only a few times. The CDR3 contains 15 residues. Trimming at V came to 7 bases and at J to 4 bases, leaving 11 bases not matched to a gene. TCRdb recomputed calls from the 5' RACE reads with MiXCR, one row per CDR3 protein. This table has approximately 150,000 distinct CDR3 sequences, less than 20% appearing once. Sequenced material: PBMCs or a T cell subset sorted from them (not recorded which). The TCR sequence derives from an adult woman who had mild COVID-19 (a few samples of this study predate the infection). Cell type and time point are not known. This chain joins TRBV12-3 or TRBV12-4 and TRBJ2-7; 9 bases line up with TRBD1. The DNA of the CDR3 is TGTGCCAGCAAAACGACAGGACAGGGGCTTTACGAGCAGTACTTC. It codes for CASKTTGQGLYEQYF.